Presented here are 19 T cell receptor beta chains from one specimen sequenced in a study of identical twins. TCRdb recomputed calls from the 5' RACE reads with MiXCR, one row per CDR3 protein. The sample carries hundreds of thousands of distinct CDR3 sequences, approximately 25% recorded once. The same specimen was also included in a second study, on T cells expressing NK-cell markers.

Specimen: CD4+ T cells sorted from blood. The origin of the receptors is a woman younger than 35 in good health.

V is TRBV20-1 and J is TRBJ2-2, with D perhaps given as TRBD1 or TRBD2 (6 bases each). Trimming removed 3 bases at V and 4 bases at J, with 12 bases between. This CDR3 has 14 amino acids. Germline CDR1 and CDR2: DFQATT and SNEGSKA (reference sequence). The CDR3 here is CSARTGAGTGELFF. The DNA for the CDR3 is TGCAGTGCTAGGACGGGGGCGGGCACCGGGGAGCTGTTTTTT.

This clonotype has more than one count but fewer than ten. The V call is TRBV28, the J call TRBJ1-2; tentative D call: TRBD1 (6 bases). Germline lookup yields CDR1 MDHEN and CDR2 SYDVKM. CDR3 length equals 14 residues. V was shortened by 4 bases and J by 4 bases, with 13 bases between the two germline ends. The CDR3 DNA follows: TGTGCCAGCAGTTCTACAGGGATCGGCTATGGCTACACCTTC. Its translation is CASSSTGIGYGYTF.

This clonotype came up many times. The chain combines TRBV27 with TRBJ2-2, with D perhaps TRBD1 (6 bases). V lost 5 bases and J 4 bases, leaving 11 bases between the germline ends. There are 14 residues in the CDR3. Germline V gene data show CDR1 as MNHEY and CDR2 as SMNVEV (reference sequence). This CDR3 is CASSPGQLTGELFF. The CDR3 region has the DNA TGTGCCAGCAGTCCCGGACAGCTCACCGGGGAGCTGTTTTTT.

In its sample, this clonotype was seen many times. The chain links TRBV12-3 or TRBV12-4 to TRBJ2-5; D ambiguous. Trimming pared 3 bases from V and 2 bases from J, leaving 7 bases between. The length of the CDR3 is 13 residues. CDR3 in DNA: TGTGCCAGCAGTTTGCTCGGGCAAGAGACCCAGTACTTC. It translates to CASSLLGQETQYF.

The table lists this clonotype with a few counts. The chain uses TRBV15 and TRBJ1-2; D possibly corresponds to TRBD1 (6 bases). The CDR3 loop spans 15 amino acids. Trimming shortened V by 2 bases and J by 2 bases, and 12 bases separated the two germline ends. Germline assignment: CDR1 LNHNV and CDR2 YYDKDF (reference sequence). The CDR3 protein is CATSRTLTGNYGYTF. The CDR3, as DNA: TGTGCCACCAGCAGAACCCTAACAGGGAACTATGGCTACACCTTC. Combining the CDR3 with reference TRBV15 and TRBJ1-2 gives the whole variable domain DAMVIQNPRYQVTQFGKPVTLSCSQTLNHNVMYWYQQKSSQAPKLLFHYYDKDFNNEADTPDNFQSRRPNTSFCFLDIRSPGLGDTAMYLCATSRTLTGNYGYTFGSGTRLTVV.

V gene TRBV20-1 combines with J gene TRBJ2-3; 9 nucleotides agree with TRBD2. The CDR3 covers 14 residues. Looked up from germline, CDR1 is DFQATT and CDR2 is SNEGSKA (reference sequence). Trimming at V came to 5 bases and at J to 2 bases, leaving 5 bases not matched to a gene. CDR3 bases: TGCAGTGCTTTGCTAGCGGGGAACACAGATACGCAGTATTTT. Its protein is CSALLAGNTDTQYF.

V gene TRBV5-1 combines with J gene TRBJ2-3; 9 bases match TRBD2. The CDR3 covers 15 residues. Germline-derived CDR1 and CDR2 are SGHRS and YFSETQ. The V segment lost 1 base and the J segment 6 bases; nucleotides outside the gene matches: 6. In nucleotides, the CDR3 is TGCGCCAGCAGCTTGCAGCGGGGGGTCTCGGATACGCAGTATTTT. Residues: CASSLQRGVSDTQYF.

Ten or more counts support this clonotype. CDR3 coding DNA: TGTGCCAGCAGTCCCCCAAGGGGCGGGGGGGCCACAGATACGCAGTATTTT. It yields the protein CASSPPRGGGATDTQYF. The chain has TRBV12-3 or TRBV12-4 and TRBJ2-3; 9 bases are a match to TRBD2. V trimming: 5 bases; J trimming: 2 bases; junction bases outside the gene matches: 11. CDR3 length: 17 amino acids.

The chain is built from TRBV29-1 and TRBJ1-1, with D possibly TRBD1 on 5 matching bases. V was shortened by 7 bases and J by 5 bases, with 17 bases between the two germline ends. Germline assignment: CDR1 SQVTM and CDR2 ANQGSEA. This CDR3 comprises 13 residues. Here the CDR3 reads CSAGQGRGTEAFF. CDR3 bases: TGCAGCGCGGGGCAGGGACGAGGGACTGAAGCTTTCTTT.

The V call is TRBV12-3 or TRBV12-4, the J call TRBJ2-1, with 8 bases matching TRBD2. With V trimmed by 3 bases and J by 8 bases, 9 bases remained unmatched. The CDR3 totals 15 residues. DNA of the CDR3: TGTGCCAGCAGTTTGACGGGGGGGTCCTCCCATGAGCAGTTCTTC. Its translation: CASSLTGGSSHEQFF.

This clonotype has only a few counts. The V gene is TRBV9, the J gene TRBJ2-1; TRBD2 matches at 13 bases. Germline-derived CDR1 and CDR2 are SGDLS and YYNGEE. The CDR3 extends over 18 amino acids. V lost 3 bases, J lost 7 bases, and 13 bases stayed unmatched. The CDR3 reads CASSAARTSGSSSNEQFF. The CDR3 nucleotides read TGTGCCAGCAGCGCCGCTCGGACTAGCGGGAGTAGCTCGAATGAGCAGTTCTTC.

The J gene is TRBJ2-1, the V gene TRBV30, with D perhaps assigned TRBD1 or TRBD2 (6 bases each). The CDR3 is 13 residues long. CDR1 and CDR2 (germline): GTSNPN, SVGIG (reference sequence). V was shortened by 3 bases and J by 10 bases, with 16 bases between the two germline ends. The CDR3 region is CAWSKNREAEQFF. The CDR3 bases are TGTGCCTGGAGCAAAAACAGGGAGGCCGAGCAGTTCTTC.

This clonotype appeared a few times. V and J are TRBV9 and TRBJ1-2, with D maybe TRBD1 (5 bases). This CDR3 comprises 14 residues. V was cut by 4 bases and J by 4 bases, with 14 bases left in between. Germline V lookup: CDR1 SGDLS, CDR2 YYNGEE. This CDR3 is CASSQTGNFYGYTF. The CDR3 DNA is TGTGCCAGCAGCCAAACAGGCAACTTCTATGGCTACACCTTC. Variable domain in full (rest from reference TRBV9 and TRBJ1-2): DSGVTQTPKHLITATGQRVTLRCSPRSGDLSVYWYQQSLDQGLQFLIQYYNGEERAKGNILERFSAQQFPDLHSELNLSSLELGDSALYFCASSQTGNFYGYTFGSGTRLTVV.

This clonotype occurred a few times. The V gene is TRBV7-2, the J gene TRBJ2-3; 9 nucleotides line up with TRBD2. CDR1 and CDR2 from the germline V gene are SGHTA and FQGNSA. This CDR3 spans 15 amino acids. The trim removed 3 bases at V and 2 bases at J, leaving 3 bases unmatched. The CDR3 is CASSLPSGATDTQYF. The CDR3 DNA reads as TGTGCCAGCAGCTTGCCTAGCGGGGCCACAGATACGCAGTATTTT.

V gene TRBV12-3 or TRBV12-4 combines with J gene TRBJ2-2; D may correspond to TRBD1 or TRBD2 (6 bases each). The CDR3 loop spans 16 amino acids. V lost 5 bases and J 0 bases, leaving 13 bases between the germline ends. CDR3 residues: CASSGSGAANTGELFF. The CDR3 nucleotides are TGTGCCAGCAGTGGATCGGGGGCTGCGAACACCGGGGAGCTGTTTTTT.

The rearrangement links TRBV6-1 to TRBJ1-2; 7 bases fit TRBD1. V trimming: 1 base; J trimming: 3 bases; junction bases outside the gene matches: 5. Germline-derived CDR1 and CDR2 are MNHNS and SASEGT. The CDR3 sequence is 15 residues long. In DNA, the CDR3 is TGTGCCAGCAGTGAAGAGGGGACAGTCGACTATGGCTACACCTTC. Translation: CASSEEGTVDYGYTF.

CDR3 loop: CASSLVPSETQYF. In DNA form, the CDR3 reads TGCGCCAGCAGCTTGGTCCCGTCAGAGACCCAGTACTTC. This rearrangement joins TRBV5-1 to TRBJ2-5; D remains ambiguous. V was pared by 0 bases and J by 4 bases, with 7 bases between. The CDR3 totals 13 residues. Germline V gene sequence: CDR1 SGHRS, CDR2 YFSETQ.

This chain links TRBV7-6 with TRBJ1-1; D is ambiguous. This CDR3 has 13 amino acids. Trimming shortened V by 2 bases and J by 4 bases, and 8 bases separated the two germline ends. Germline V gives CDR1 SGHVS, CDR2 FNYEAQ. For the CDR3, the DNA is TGTGCCAGCAGCTTAAGAGGCGTCACTGAAGCTTTCTTT. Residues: CASSLRGVTEAFF. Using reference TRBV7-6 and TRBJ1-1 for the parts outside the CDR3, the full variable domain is GAGVSQSPRYKVTKRGQDVALRCDPISGHVSLYWYRQALGQGPEFLTYFNYEAQQDKSGLPNDRFSAERPEGSISTLTIQRTEQRDSAMYRCASSLRGVTEAFFGQGTRLTVV.

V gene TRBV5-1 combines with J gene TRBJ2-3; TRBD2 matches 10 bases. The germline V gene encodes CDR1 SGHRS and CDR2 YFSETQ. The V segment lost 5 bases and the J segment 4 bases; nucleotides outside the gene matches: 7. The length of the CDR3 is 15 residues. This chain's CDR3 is CASSGLAGASDTQYF. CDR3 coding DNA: TGCGCCAGCAGTGGGCTAGCGGGGGCCTCAGATACGCAGTATTTT.